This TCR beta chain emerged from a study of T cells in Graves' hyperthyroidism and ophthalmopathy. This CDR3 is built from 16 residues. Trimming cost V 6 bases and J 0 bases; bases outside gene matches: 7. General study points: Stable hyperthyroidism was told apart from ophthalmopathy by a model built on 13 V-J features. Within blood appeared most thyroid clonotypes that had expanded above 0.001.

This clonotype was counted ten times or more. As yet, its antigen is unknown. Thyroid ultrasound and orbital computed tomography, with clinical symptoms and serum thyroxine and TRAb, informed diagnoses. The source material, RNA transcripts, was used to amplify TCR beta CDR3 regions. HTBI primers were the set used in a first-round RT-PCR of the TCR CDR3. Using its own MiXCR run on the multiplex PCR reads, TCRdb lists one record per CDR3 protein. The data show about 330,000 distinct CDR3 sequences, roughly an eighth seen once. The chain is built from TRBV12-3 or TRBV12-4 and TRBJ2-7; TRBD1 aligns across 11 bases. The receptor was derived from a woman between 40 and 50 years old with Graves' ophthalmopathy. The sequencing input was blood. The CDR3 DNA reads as TGTGCCAGCAGCAGGGGACAGGGGGACTTCTCCTACGAGCAGTACTTC. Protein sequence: CASSRGQGDFSYEQYF.